This T cell receptor beta chain came from a study of TIL therapy for anti-PD-1-resistant metastatic lung cancer. Study at large: Median patient age was approximately 58, ranging about 35-80 years. Half of patients were current or former smokers. Tumors carried a median roughly 1.5 non-synonymous mutations per megabase.

The study, taken as a whole, reports: Infused TIL clonotypes partially replaced the baseline blood repertoire, then decayed over months.

CDR1 and CDR2 from the germline V gene are LNHDA and SQIVND (reference sequence). J lost 1 base, V lost 1 base, and 9 bases had no gene match. CDR3 length equals 17 residues. On this clone: What it binds is unknown.

Sequencing used immunoSEQ v3. This table comes from immunoSEQ multiplex PCR, and its TCRdb copy is limited to in-frame clones, with some not included. The sample lists around 59,000 clones, around 68% seen once, with roughly 7.2% in the top ten. Time point here: pre-treatment sample, taken before nivolumab and TIL therapy. The source is a person aged 25 to 85 with non-small cell lung cancer. V usage is TRBV19 and J usage is TRBJ2-5; 7 bases fit TRBD1. The starting material was blood, obtained at baseline. The CDR3 DNA follows: TGTGCCAGTAGTATAGGATCCCCGGGACAGATCCAAGAGACCCAGTACTTC. It specifies CASSIGSPGQIQETQYF.